This TCR beta chain was sequenced in a study of blood T cell repertoires in COVID-19. CDR3 length equals 18 residues. Germline V lookup: CDR1 LNHNV, CDR2 YYDKDF (reference sequence). Germline trimming cut 0 bases from V and 7 bases from J; bases unmatched to any gene: 15. Some clones are missing from TCRdb's copy, which holds only in-frame ones; the method was immunoSEQ multiplex PCR. Here the sample spans more than 110,000 clones, 79% being singletons. The sequence derives from a man aged 55 to 69 with acute or convalescent COVID-19. The source material was peripheral blood. This chain connects TRBV15 to TRBJ1-5; TRBD1 matches 7 bases. This CDR3 reads CATSRDRGGALDRQPQHF. The CDR3, as DNA: TGTGCCACCAGCAGAGACCGAGGGGGCGCTTTAGATCGGCAGCCCCAGCATTTT.